Below, 4 T cell receptor beta chains from the same sample are listed, as sequenced in a study of beta chain features in type 1 diabetes. Investigators reverse transcribed all isolated RNA, so they sequenced expressed TCRB transcripts. TCRdb keeps only in-frame clones here, not all; method: immunoSEQ multiplex PCR. The data contain hundreds of thousands of clones, 12% to 15% of them singletons. Sequencing input: central memory CD4+ T cells from blood. The receptors come from a man younger than 45 in good health.

This clone was seen only a few times. This may be a read error: a much more frequent sequence differs by one nucleotide. This CDR3 is also generated by other DNA sequences in the sample. V and J are TRBV11-2 and TRBJ2-3, with a weak D call TRBD1 (6 bases). The CDR3 length is 14 residues. The V gene lost 1 base and the J gene lost 1 base, with 6 bases spanning the gap. CDR1 is SGHAT, CDR2 FQNNGV, per germline. The CDR3 DNA reads as TGTGCCAGCAGCTTAGGACAGGGCACAGATACGCAGTATTTT. Its translation: CASSLGQGTDTQYF.

The chain combines TRBV4-3 with TRBJ1-5; tentative D call: TRBD1 (6 bases). V lost 0 bases and J 6 bases, leaving 12 bases between the germline ends. Looked up from germline, CDR1 is LGHNA and CDR2 is YSLEER. This CDR3 contains 15 residues. The CDR3 protein is CASSQDLGGFQPQHF. The CDR3 DNA reads TGCGCCAGCAGCCAAGATCTAGGGGGGTTTCAGCCCCAGCATTTT.

This clone has ten or more counts. The rearrangement joins TRBV14 to TRBJ2-2; 7 nucleotides align to TRBD2. This CDR3 contains 15 residues. The J segment lost 8 bases and the V segment lost 5 bases, leaving 11 bases of the junction unmatched. Germline V gene data show CDR1 as SGHDN and CDR2 as FVKESK. The CDR3 is CASSRGTTRSGELFF. The CDR3 DNA reads TGTGCCAGCAGCAGAGGGACTACCCGATCGGGGGAGCTGTTTTTT.

This clone has a handful of counts. The chain joins TRBV28 to TRBJ1-1; no clear D gene. CDR1 and CDR2 from the germline V gene are MDHEN and SYDVKM. The CDR3 loop spans 11 amino acids. Trimming pared 8 bases from V and 11 bases from J, leaving 15 bases between. The CDR3 loop is CASLGSGKAFF. In nucleotides, the CDR3 is TGTGCCAGCCTGGGGTCAGGAAAGGCTTTCTTT.